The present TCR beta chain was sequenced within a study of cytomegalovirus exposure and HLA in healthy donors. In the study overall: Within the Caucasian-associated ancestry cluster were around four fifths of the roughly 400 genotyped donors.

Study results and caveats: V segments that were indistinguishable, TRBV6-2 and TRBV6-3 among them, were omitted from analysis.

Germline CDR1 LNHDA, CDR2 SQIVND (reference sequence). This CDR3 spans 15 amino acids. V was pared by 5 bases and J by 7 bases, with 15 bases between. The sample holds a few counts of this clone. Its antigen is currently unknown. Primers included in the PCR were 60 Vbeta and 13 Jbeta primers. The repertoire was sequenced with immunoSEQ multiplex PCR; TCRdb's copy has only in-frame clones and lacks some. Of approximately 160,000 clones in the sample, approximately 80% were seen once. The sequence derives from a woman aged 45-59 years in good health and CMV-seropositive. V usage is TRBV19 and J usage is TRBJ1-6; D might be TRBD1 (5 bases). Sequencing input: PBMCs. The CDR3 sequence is CASSDRQGWNSPLHF. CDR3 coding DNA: TGTGCCAGTAGTGATCGCCAGGGTTGGAATTCACCCCTCCACTTT.